This paragraph reports one TCR beta chain. This entry comes from a study of blood T cell repertoires in COVID-19. In the original analysis: Reference gene primer amplification gave estimated nucleated cell counts. Repertoires were generated with immunoSEQ multiplex PCR, while TCRdb's copy carries only in-frame clones and drops some. V, J and clone size derive from that table, while D and trimming were established from the DNA sequence. The sample carries about 260,000 clones, 80% to 95% recorded once. V shed 9 bases and J 10 bases; nucleotides not matched to a gene: 9. CDR3 length equals 12 residues. Germline V gives CDR1 LNHDA, CDR2 SQIVND (reference sequence).

The TCR sequence derives from a person aged 18 to 35 with COVID-19, enrolled during active disease. The V call is TRBV19, the J call TRBJ2-1, with TRBD2 matching 7 bases. The sequenced sample was peripheral blood. For the CDR3, the DNA is TGTGCCAGCCTCTCCAGTAGCGGGGAGCAGTTCTTC. Its protein is CASLSSSGEQFF.